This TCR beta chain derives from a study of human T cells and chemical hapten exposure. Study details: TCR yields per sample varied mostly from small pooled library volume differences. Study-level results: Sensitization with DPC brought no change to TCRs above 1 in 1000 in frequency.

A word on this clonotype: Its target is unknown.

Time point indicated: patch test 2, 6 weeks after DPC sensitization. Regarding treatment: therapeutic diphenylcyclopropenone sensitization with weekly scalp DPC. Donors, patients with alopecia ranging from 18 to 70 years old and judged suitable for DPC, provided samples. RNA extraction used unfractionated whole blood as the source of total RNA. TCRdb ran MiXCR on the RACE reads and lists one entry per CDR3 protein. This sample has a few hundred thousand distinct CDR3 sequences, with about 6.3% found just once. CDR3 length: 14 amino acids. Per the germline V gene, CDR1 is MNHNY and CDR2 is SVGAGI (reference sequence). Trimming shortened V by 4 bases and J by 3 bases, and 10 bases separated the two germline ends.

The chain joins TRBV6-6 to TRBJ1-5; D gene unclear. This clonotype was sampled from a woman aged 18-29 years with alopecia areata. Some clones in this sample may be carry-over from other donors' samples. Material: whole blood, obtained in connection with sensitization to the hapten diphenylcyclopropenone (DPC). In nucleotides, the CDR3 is TGTGCCAGCAGTTGGTCGGAGTCCAATCAGCCCCAGCATTTT. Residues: CASSWSESNQPQHF.